A selection of T cell receptor beta chains follows, all from one sample in a study of Graves' ophthalmopathy and Graves' hyperthyroidism. TCRdb reprocessed the multiplex PCR reads via MiXCR and lists one record per CDR3 protein. The sample yields around 1.1 million distinct CDR3 sequences, around a third seen once. Material: peripheral blood or thyroid tissue (not recorded which). Receptors originate from an adult man with Graves' hyperthyroidism. Both conserved end residues are part of each CDR3. The D gene is left open where the match is weak. Clone size, where shown, is once, few, many, or a class for clones that have expanded.

d_call | clone_size | j_call | v_call | cdr3_nt | cdr3_aa
. | . | TRBJ2-2 | TRBV27 | TGTGCCAGCAGCCAGTTTAGTCTCACCGGGGAGCTGTTTTTT | CASSQFSLTGELFF
. | . | TRBJ1-6 | TRBV29-1 | TGCAGCGTCGTATGGACTGAGAATTCACCCCTCCACTTT | CSVVWTENSPLHF
. | . | TRBJ1-2 | TRBV2 | TGTGCCAGCAGCCGCCGGGACACCACTTTCTACGTCTATGGCTACACCTTC | CASSRRDTTFYVYGYTF
TRBD1 | many | TRBJ2-5 | TRBV2 | TGTGCCAGCAGAGGTAAAGCCTCAGGGGGCGCAGAGACCCAGTACTTC | CASRGKASGGAETQYF
. | many | TRBJ1-5 | TRBV20-1 | TGCAGTGCTAGAGATGCGGGGAAGGGACAGCCCCAGCATTTT | CSARDAGKGQPQHF
TRBD2 | . | TRBJ2-2 | TRBV7-2 | TGTGCCAGCAGCTTACGGGAGGGCCTCGACACCGGGGAGCTGTTTTTT | CASSLREGLDTGELFF
. | . | TRBJ1-5 | TRBV29-1 | TGCAGCGTTTCAGGAGGGGACGACACGGGGCCCCAGCATTTT | CSVSGGDDTGPQHF
. | many | TRBJ1-2 | TRBV29-1 | TGCAGCGTTCTCGGGGGGGCAGGGGCCATCGCGCAATCATGGGGCTACACCTTC | CSVLGGAGAIAQSWGYTF
. | many | TRBJ1-4 | TRBV7-3 | TGTGCCAGCAGCAAAGGGAGCGGGGAAAAACTGTTTTTT | CASSKGSGEKLFF
TRBD1 | few | TRBJ1-2 | TRBV27 | TGTGCCAGCAGTTTTACGGGACAGGGTATCGGTAACTATGGCTACACCTTC | CASSFTGQGIGNYGYTF
TRBD1 | . | TRBJ1-5 | TRBV6-5 | TGTGCCAGCAGTCAAACAGTGGACAGGGGCAATCAGCCCCAGCATTTT | CASSQTVDRGNQPQHF
. | many | TRBJ1-5 | TRBV7-9 | TGTGCCAGCTCCGATGGGGATTATAGCAATCAGCCCCAGCATTTT | CASSDGDYSNQPQHF
. | many | TRBJ1-4 | TRBV7-6 | TGTGCCAGCAGCCCTCTTCCGGATGGGGAAAAACTGTTTTTT | CASSPLPDGEKLFF
. | few | TRBJ2-7 | TRBV4-3 | TGCGCCAGCAGCCGGGACGGGTTATCAGGCGAGCAGTACTTC | CASSRDGLSGEQYF
. | . | TRBJ2-3 | TRBV20-1 | TGCAGTGCTGGCGCCAGGGATACGCAGTATTTT | CSAGARDTQYF
. | many | TRBJ1-3 | TRBV15 | TGTGCCACCAGCAGAGTCGGACTCTCTGGAAACACCATATATTTT | CATSRVGLSGNTIYF
. | . | TRBJ2-7 | TRBV27 | TGTGCCAGCAGTTTTTCTAGTGAAGCCTACGAGCAGTACTTC | CASSFSSEAYEQYF
TRBD1 | . | TRBJ2-5 | TRBV19 | TGTGCCAGTAGTATCATTGGACAGGGGGGACCGACCATAAAGACGACCCAGTACTTC | CASSIIGQGGPTIKTTQYF
TRBD1 | . | TRBJ1-6 | TRBV10-1 | TGCGCCAGCAGTGGAAACAGGGGAAATTCACCCCTCCACTTT | CASSGNRGNSPLHF
TRBD1 | many | TRBJ1-1 | TRBV5-1 | TGCGCCAGCAGCTTGTTGACAGGGACAAACACTGAAGCTTTCTTT | CASSLLTGTNTEAFF
. | . | TRBJ1-1 | TRBV20-1 | TGCAGTGCTAGGCCCAGGGCCACTGAAGCTAAGCATGGTTTCTTT | CSARPRATEAKHGFF
TRBD1 | . | TRBJ1-3 | TRBV18 | TGTGCCAGCTCACCGGCAGCAACCTACGACAGGGAGTGGGCTGGAAACACCATATATTTT | CASSPAATYDREWAGNTIYF
TRBD1 | many | TRBJ1-2 | TRBV6-5 | TGTGCCAGCAGTTACGAGGGCAGGGGGTTCGAGGGCTACACCTTC | CASSYEGRGFEGYTF
TRBD2 | many | TRBJ2-5 | TRBV2 | TGTGCCAGCAGTGTACTAGCGGGAGATGGGGAGACCCAGTACTTC | CASSVLAGDGETQYF
TRBD1 | . | TRBJ2-7 | TRBV6-6 | TGTGCCAGCAGTTGGACAGGTTTTTCCTACGAGCAGTACTTC | CASSWTGFSYEQYF